This T cell receptor beta chain derives from a study of T-cell memory formation after mild COVID-19. Study conclusions and caveats: Some clones that responded were present in memory (sampled pre-infection), which suggests cross-reactive memory joined. SARS-CoV-2 specificity of second-wave clones peaking day 37 was unconfirmed. Those CD4+ clones that contracted were mainly in CM and EM (CD8+ ones in EMRA).

This CDR3 is 13 amino acids long. Germline V gene data show CDR1 as LNHNV and CDR2 as YYDKDF (reference sequence). V was trimmed by 3 bases and J by 7 bases, leaving 10 bases between them. This clonotype was detected only a few times. Its matching antigen is unknown. TCRdb redid the calling of the 5' RACE reads with MiXCR, one entry per CDR3 protein. The sample yields some 450,000 distinct CDR3 sequences, approximately 19% seen once. The clonotype was recovered from a young man who had mild COVID-19 (a few samples of this study predate the infection). Cell type and time point are not known. The gene calls are TRBV15 and TRBJ1-5; weak D call: TRBD1 (5 bases). Specimen: PBMCs or a T cell subset sorted from them (not recorded which). The CDR3 sequence is CATSSGGLQPQHF. CDR3 in DNA: TGTGCCACCAGCAGTGGGGGTCTCCAGCCCCAGCATTTT.